Listed here are 9 T cell receptor beta chains from one sample, sequenced in a study of molecular identifiers for immune sequencing clone quantification. TCRdb reprocessed the PCR reads with MiXCR, giving one entry per CDR3 protein. The sample carries around 300,000 distinct CDR3 sequences, about 22% recorded once. What was sequenced was naive CD8+ T cells from blood, with Jurkat cell RNA spiked in. This sample's subset: FACS-sorted CD8+CD4-CCR7+CD45RA+ naive T cells. Every receptor here comes from a human donor in good health. Some libraries in this study had Jurkat cell RNA spiked in.

Notes on this clonotype: One junction end disagrees with the germline gene, perhaps due to a read error. This chain uses TRBV28 with TRBJ2-3; 8 positions agree with TRBD2. The CDR3 covers 16 residues. Germline CDR1 and CDR2: MDHEN and SYDVKM. CDR3 loop: CASSLLSGVSTDTQYF. The CDR3 DNA reads as TGTGCCAGCAGTTTACTTAGCGGGGTTAGCACAGATACGCAGTATTTC.

The V and J genes are TRBV5-6 and TRBJ2-3; 10 positions match TRBD2. This CDR3 comprises 17 residues. V was pared by 7 bases and J by 4 bases, with 15 bases of the junction left unmatched. The germline gives CDR1 SGHDT, CDR2 YYEEEE. CDR3 amino acids: CASGGLAGENFSDTQYF. DNA of the CDR3: TGTGCCAGCGGTGGGCTAGCGGGAGAGAATTTCTCAGATACGCAGTATTTT.

This clonotype was found a few times. The J gene is TRBJ1-1, the V gene TRBV12-5; 7 nucleotides match TRBD1. V shed 2 bases and J 0 bases; nucleotides not matched to a gene: 12. The CDR3 runs to 18 residues. Germline CDR1 LGHNT, CDR2 FRNRAP. The CDR3: CASGLYTGVAPMNTEAFF. In DNA form, the CDR3 reads TGTGCTAGTGGTTTGTACACAGGGGTCGCGCCGATGAACACTGAAGCTTTCTTT.

Concerning this clonotype itself: At one boundary the junction diverges from the germline segment, which might be a read error. The chain carries TRBV6-2 or TRBV6-3 and TRBJ2-7; perhaps D is TRBD1 or TRBD2 (5 bases each). The CDR3 is 14 amino acids. Germline loops: CDR1 MNHEY, CDR2 SVGEGT. CDR3: CAGSTRDGRYEQYF. In nucleotides, the CDR3 is TGTGCCGGCAGTACCCGGGACGGACGCTACGAGCAGTACTTC.

The gene calls are TRBV9 and TRBJ2-7; D gene uncertain. From germline, CDR1 is SGDLS and CDR2 YYNGEE. V was pared by 4 bases and J by 0 bases, with 11 bases between. The CDR3 runs 14 residues. The CDR3, as DNA: TGTGCCAGCAGCCCCTCAGGAAACTCCTACGAGCAGTACTTC. It yields the protein CASSPSGNSYEQYF.

The table lists this clonotype with a few counts. The J gene is TRBJ1-5, the V gene TRBV6-2 or TRBV6-3; no definite D call. Per germline, CDR1 MNHEY and CDR2 SVGEGT. V lost 6 bases to trimming and J lost 9 bases, with 9 bases between them. This CDR3 has 11 amino acids. In DNA, the CDR3 is TGTGCCAGCAGAGACGATACGCCCCAGCATTTT. Its protein product is CASRDDTPQHF.

This clonotype was detected many times. This chain links TRBV7-6 with TRBJ2-3, with 7 bases matching TRBD2. This CDR3 has 15 amino acids. The ends lost 5 bases at V and 4 bases at J; junction bases unmatched: 9. CDR1 SGHVS and CDR2 FNYEAQ come from the germline V gene. CDR3 sequence (DNA): TGTGCCAGCAGCCGCCTGACTAGCTTCGCAGATACGCAGTATTTT. Translation: CASSRLTSFADTQYF.

This clonotype was seen repeatedly, ten times or more. This chain connects TRBV6-1 to TRBJ2-2; D call uncertain. CDR1 is MNHNS and CDR2 is SASEGT in the germline V gene. Deletions cut 2 bases from V and 5 bases from J, with 12 bases between. This CDR3 comprises 15 residues. CDR3 DNA: TGTGCCAGCAGTGAATTTGGGCCGCAGACCGGGGAGCTGTTTTTT. It specifies CASSEFGPQTGELFF.

This clonotype was counted at least ten times. The chain is built from TRBV5-1 and TRBJ2-7; D not certain. Germline assignment: CDR1 SGHRS and CDR2 YFSETQ. Trimming cost V 0 bases and J 2 bases, with 9 bases left between them. The CDR3 consists of 14 residues. The CDR3 is CASSLAPETYEQYF. CDR3 sequence (DNA): TGCGCCAGCAGCTTGGCCCCGGAAACCTACGAGCAGTACTTC.